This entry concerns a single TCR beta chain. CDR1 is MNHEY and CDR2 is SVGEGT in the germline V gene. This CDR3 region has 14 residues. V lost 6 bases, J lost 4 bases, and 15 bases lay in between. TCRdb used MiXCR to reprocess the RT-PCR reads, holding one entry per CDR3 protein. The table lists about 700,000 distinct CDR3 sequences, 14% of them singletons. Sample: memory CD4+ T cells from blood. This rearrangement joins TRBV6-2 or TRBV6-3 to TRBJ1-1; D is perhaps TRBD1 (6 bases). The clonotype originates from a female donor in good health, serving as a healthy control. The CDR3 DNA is TGTGCCAGCAGATACGGACAGCCGTCCACTGAAGCTTTCTTT. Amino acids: CASRYGQPSTEAFF.